This T cell receptor beta chain emerged from a study of blood T cell repertoires in COVID-19. In the study overall: The analysed material was cDNA or gDNA that came from T cells, B-cell-depleted T cells, or PBMCs.

The authors' processing: Amplified reference gene primers provided the basis for estimating nucleated cell counts. TCRdb's copy holds only in-frame clones and misses some; the assay was immunoSEQ multiplex PCR. V and J calls and clone size are those listed in that table; D and trimming were worked out from the DNA. This table holds 200,000 to 300,000 clones, 84% found once. In germline, CDR1 is SGHVS, CDR2 FQNEAQ. The CDR3 has 14 amino acids. V shed 4 bases and J 7 bases; nucleotides not matched to a gene: 4. The gene calls are TRBV7-8 and TRBJ2-1, with TRBD1 matching 10 bases. The specimen was peripheral blood. This TCR derives from a human donor in a cohort sampled during active COVID-19. This CDR3 is CASSSWTGGNEQFF. The CDR3 DNA reads as TGTGCCAGCAGCTCGTGGACAGGGGGGAATGAGCAGTTCTTC.